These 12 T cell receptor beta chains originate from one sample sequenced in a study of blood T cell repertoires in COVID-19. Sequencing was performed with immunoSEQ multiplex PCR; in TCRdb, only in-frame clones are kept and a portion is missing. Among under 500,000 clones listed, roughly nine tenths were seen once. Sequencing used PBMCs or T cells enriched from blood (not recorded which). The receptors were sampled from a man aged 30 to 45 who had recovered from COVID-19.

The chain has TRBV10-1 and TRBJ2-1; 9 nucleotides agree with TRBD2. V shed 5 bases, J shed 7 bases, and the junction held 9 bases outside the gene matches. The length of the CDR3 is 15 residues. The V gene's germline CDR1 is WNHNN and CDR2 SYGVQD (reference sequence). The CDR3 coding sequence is TGCGCCAGCAGTCTGGGCGGGAGGGCCGATAATGAGCAGTTCTTC. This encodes CASSLGGRADNEQFF.

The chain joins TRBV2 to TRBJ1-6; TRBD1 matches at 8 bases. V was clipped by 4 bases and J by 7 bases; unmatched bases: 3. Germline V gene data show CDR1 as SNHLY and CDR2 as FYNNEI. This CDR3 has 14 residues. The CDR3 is CASSGTGQNSPLHF. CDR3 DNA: TGTGCCAGCAGTGGGACAGGGCAGAATTCACCCCTCCACTTT.

The CDR3 region has the DNA TGTGCCAGCTCACCGAATCCGGGACTAGCTGGAGAGCAGTTCTTC. It is translated as CASSPNPGLAGEQFF. This chain joins TRBV18 and TRBJ2-1; 9 nucleotides agree with TRBD2. V shed 3 bases and J 10 bases; nucleotides not matched to a gene: 10. The length of the CDR3 is 15 residues. Germline V lookup: CDR1 KGHSH, CDR2 LQKENI.

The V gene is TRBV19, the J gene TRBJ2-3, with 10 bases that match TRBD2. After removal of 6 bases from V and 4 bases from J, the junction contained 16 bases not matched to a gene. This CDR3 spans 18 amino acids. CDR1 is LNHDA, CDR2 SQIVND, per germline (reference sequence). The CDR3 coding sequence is TGTGCCAGTAGACCTAGGCTCGGACTAGCGGTGTCGGCAGATACGCAGTATTTT. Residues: CASRPRLGLAVSADTQYF.

The CDR3 sequence: CASSLRRQGVRSGALSYEQYF. CDR3 nucleotides: TGTGCCAGCAGTTTACGCAGACAGGGGGTTCGAAGCGGGGCACTATCCTACGAGCAGTACTTC. The chain carries TRBV27 and TRBJ2-7, with 9 bases lining up with TRBD1. Germline V gene sequence: CDR1 MNHEY, CDR2 SMNVEV (reference sequence). The CDR3 is 21 residues long. J lost 1 base, V lost 2 bases, and 21 bases had no gene match.

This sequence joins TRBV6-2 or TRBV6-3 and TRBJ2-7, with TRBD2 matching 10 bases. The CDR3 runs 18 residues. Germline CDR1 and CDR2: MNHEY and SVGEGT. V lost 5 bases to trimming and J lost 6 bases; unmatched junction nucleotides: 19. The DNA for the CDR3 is TGTGCCAGCAGTACCCAGAACAAGCGGGAGGGCCCTTTTCGCGAGCAGTACTTC. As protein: CASSTQNKREGPFREQYF.

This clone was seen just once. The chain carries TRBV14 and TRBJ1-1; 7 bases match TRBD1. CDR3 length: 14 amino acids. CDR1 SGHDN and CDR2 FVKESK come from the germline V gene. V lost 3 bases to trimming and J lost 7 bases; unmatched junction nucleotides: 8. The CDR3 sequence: CASSQLAGGDEAFF. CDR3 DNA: TGTGCCAGCAGCCAGCTAGCAGGGGGAGATGAAGCTTTCTTT.

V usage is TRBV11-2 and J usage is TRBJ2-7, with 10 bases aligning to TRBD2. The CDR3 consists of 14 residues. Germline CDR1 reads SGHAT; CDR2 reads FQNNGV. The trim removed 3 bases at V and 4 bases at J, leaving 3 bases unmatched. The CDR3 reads CASSFTSGKYEQYF. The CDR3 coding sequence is TGTGCCAGCAGCTTCACTAGCGGGAAATACGAGCAGTACTTC.

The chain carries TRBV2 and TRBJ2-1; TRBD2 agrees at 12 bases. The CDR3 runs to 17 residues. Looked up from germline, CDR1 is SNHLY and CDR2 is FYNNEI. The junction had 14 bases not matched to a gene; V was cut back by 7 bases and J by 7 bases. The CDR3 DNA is TGTGCCAGCATGGGAGGGATGCTAGCGGGAGGGTGGAATGAGCAGTTCTTC. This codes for CASMGGMLAGGWNEQFF.

The CDR3 loop is CASSLLAGSSYEQYF. The CDR3, as DNA: TGCGCCAGCAGCTTACTAGCGGGTAGCTCCTACGAGCAGTACTTC. The chain links TRBV5-1 to TRBJ2-7; 9 bases are a match to TRBD2. Germline V gives CDR1 SGHRS, CDR2 YFSETQ. Trimming cost V 2 bases and J 0 bases; bases outside gene matches: 3. The CDR3 sequence is 15 residues long.

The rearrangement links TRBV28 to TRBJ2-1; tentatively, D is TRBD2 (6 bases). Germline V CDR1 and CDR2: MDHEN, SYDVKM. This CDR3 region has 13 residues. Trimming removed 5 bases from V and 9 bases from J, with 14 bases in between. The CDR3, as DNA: TGTGCCAGCAGTGCCCGACTAGTAAGTGAGCAGTTCTTC. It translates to CASSARLVSEQFF.

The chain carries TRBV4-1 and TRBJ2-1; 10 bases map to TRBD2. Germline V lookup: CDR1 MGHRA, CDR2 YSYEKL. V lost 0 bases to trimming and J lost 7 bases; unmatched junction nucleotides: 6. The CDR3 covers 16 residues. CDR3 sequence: CASSQDPSGGFNEQFF. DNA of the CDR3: TGCGCCAGCAGCCAAGATCCTAGCGGGGGATTTAATGAGCAGTTCTTC.